This T cell receptor (beta chain) comes out of a study of T cells in Graves' hyperthyroidism and ophthalmopathy. There were TCR beta CDR3 regions amplified from RNA transcripts. Primed by the HTBI set, a first-round RT-PCR was run on the TCR CDR3. One entry per CDR3 protein, called by TCRdb with MiXCR from the multiplex PCR reads. In the table there are 300,000 to 450,000 distinct CDR3 sequences, 15% of which are singletons. This clonotype came up many times. The V gene's germline CDR1 is SNHLY and CDR2 FYNNEI. The CDR3 length is 13 residues. V shed 3 bases and J shed 5 bases, with 10 bases lying between them.

The TCR was taken from a woman in her thirties with Graves' hyperthyroidism. The specimen was blood. The gene calls are TRBV2 and TRBJ2-5, with D possibly matching TRBD2 (5 bases). CDR3 coding DNA: TGTGCCAGCAGTGAGGGGAGCGTCGAGACCCAGTACTTC. The encoded protein is CASSEGSVETQYF.